Following are 14 T cell receptor beta chains from one sample sequenced in a study of blood T cell repertoires in COVID-19. Here immunoSEQ multiplex PCR was the method, and the copy in TCRdb shows in-frame clones only, minus some. The data show over 100,000 clones, over 85% seen once. The sequencing sample was made of peripheral blood. The receptors stem from a woman aged 45-65 years with COVID-19, enrolled during active disease.

The chain combines TRBV4-3 with TRBJ2-7, with 9 bases matching TRBD1. The CDR3 spans 15 residues. Per germline, CDR1 LGHNA and CDR2 YSLEER. V gave up 4 bases and J gave up 4 bases; unmatched junction bases: 8. The CDR3 sequence: CASSPTSGQGYEQYF. In DNA, the CDR3 is TGCGCCAGCAGCCCGACTTCAGGACAGGGGTACGAGCAGTACTTC.

The chain is built from TRBV7-2 and TRBJ2-7; 10 bases match TRBD2. Trimming took 1 base from V and 4 from J; bases not matched to a gene: 13. The V gene's germline CDR1 is SGHTA and CDR2 FQGNSA. The CDR3 runs to 18 residues. The CDR3 region is CASSLGGAGLAEIYEQYF. DNA of the CDR3: TGTGCCAGCAGCTTAGGTGGTGCAGGACTAGCGGAGATATACGAGCAGTACTTC.

The CDR3 here is CASSLAGGGYGYTF. Written as DNA, the CDR3 is TGTGCCAGCAGTTTGGCGGGGGGTGGGTATGGCTACACCTTC. J is TRBJ1-2 and V is TRBV6-5; tentative D call: TRBD1 (5 bases). Trimming left V 4 bases short and J 5 bases short, with 14 bases between. From germline, CDR1 is MNHEY and CDR2 SVGAGI. CDR3 length equals 14 residues.

The chain recombines TRBV5-1 with TRBJ1-5, with D maybe TRBD1 (6 bases). The CDR3 runs to 13 residues. Between the trimmed V and J ends, which lost 0 bases and 11 bases, there was a span of 12 bases. Germline-derived CDR1 and CDR2 are SGHRS and YFSETQ. CDR3 amino acids: CASSLELGAAQHF. Here the CDR3 DNA reads TGCGCCAGCAGCTTGGAGTTGGGGGCGGCCCAGCATTTT. Full variable domain (missing parts from reference TRBV5-1 and TRBJ1-5): KAGVTQTPRYLIKTRGQQVTLSCSPISGHRSVSWYQQTPGQGLQFLFEYFSETQRNKGNFPGRFSGRQFSNSRSEMNVSTLELGDSALYLCASSLELGAAQHFGDGTRLSIL.

The chain uses TRBV5-1 and TRBJ2-2; 9 bases agree with TRBD1. J was trimmed by 6 bases and V by 4 bases; bases with no gene match: 10. CDR1 and CDR2 (germline): SGHRS, YFSETQ. This CDR3 comprises 16 residues. The CDR3 region has the DNA TGCGCCAGCAGCCGGACCGCCGGGACAGGGCCCGGGGAGCTGTTTTTT. Its translation is CASSRTAGTGPGELFF.

J is TRBJ1-1 and V is TRBV30; D is ambiguous. Per the germline V gene, CDR1 is GTSNPN and CDR2 is SVGIG (reference sequence). The CDR3 is made up of 11 amino acids. Trimming removed 4 bases from V and 3 bases from J, with 6 bases in between. The CDR3 here is CAWKSDTEAFF. CDR3 in DNA: TGTGCCTGGAAATCGGACACTGAAGCTTTCTTT.

V and J are TRBV15 and TRBJ1-5; TRBD1 might be the D (5 bases). V dropped 1 base and J dropped 3 bases, with 7 bases sitting between them. The CDR3 sequence is 14 residues long. Germline values: CDR1 LNHNV, CDR2 YYDKDF (reference sequence). CDR3 region: CATSRAGINQPQHF. CDR3 DNA sequence: TGTGCCACCAGCAGAGCAGGGATCAATCAGCCCCAGCATTTT. Together with reference TRBV15 and TRBJ1-5, the CDR3 gives the full variable domain: DAMVIQNPRYQVTQFGKPVTLSCSQTLNHNVMYWYQQKSSQAPKLLFHYYDKDFNNEADTPDNFQSRRPNTSFCFLDIRSPGLGDTAMYLCATSRAGINQPQHFGDGTRLSIL.

The chain recombines TRBV7-2 with TRBJ2-3; 10 bases match TRBD2. Germline CDR1 and CDR2: SGHTA and FQGNSA. The length of the CDR3 is 15 residues. V shed 5 bases and J 6 bases; nucleotides not matched to a gene: 8. This CDR3 is CASSPIAGGGDTQYF. CDR3 DNA: TGTGCCAGCAGCCCAATAGCGGGGGGCGGGGATACGCAGTATTTT.

This chain uses TRBV11-3 with TRBJ2-5; 9 nucleotides align to TRBD1. The CDR3 has 13 amino acids. CDR1 and CDR2 from the germline V gene are SGHNT and YENEEA. Trimming at V came to 5 bases and at J to 9 bases, leaving 7 bases not matched to a gene. CDR3 DNA sequence: TGTGCCAGCAGCGCAACACAGGGGGCGGCCCAGTACTTC. It encodes CASSATQGAAQYF.

V gene TRBV27 combines with J gene TRBJ1-4; D unresolved. The CDR3 totals 16 residues. Deletions cut 5 bases from V and 3 bases from J, with 16 bases between. Germline CDR1 is MNHEY and CDR2 is SMNVEV (reference sequence). CDR3 protein: CASSLYRGTANEKLFF. The CDR3 DNA reads TGTGCCAGCAGTCTTTACCGGGGAACGGCTAATGAAAAACTGTTTTTT.

The chain uses TRBV19 and TRBJ2-7; 8 bases match TRBD2. V trimming: 8 bases; J trimming: 3 bases; junction bases outside the gene matches: 9. The CDR3 loop spans 14 amino acids. Germline V gene lookup returns CDR1 LNHDA and CDR2 SQIVND (reference sequence). The CDR3 reads CASALTSESYEQYF. In DNA, the CDR3 is TGTGCCAGTGCCCTGACTAGCGAAAGCTACGAGCAGTACTTC. Full variable domain (remainder filled in from reference TRBV19 and TRBJ2-7): DGGITQSPKYLFRKEGQNVTLSCEQNLNHDAMYWYRQDPGQGLRLIYYSQIVNDFQKGDIAEGYSVSREKKESFPLTVTSAQKNPTAFYLCASALTSESYEQYFGPGTRLTVT.

The chain recombines TRBV19 with TRBJ2-3; a weak D match, TRBD2 (5 bases). V lost 5 bases and J 5 bases, leaving 11 bases between the germline ends. The V gene's germline CDR1 is LNHDA and CDR2 SQIVND (reference sequence). CDR3 length equals 13 residues. The CDR3 bases are TGTGCCAGTAGTGTATCCCGGGGAGATACGCAGTATTTT. Amino acids: CASSVSRGDTQYF.

The rearrangement joins TRBV7-9 to TRBJ1-4, with D possibly TRBD1 on 6 matching bases. The CDR3 has 15 residues. V was shortened by 5 bases and J by 5 bases, with 15 bases between the two germline ends. Germline V gene data show CDR1 as SEHNR and CDR2 as FQNEAQ (reference sequence). CDR3 bases: TGTGCCAGCAGCACAGGGTGGTTAGTGAATGAAAAACTGTTTTTT. Translated: CASSTGWLVNEKLFF.

The CDR3 coding sequence is TGCAGCGGAGGGGGTCTCTGGAACACTGAAGCTTTCTTT. Encoded protein: CSGGGLWNTEAFF. The V gene is TRBV29-1, the J gene TRBJ1-1; tentative D call: TRBD1 (6 bases). V dropped 7 bases and J dropped 1 base, with 13 bases sitting between them. Germline V gives CDR1 SQVTM, CDR2 ANQGSEA. The CDR3 sequence is 13 residues long.